Below are 14 T cell receptor beta chains sequenced from a single sample in a study of monozygotic twins with inflammatory bowel disease. Each CDR3 protein gets one entry in TCRdb, which reprocessed the 5' RACE reads and gives no DNA. The table for this sample gives some 400,000 distinct CDR3 sequences. Sequenced: blood. The receptors were gathered from a human donor with ulcerative colitis or Crohn's disease, or a healthy co-twin of an affected twin (not recorded which).

The V gene is TRBV18, the J gene TRBJ2-7; TCRdb returns TRBD2, unconfirmable since there is no DNA. The CDR3 spans 14 residues. From germline, CDR1 is KGHSH and CDR2 LQKENI. CDR3 in amino acids: CASSPRGDPYEQYF.

V usage is TRBV27 and J usage is TRBJ1-2. This CDR3 is 15 amino acids long. Germline V gene data show CDR1 as MNHEY and CDR2 as SMNVEV (reference sequence). CDR3 sequence: CASSFDPISFLGYTF.

The chain couples TRBV7-9 to TRBJ1-1. The CDR3 is made up of 16 amino acids. Germline assignment: CDR1 SEHNR and CDR2 FQNEAQ (reference sequence). The CDR3: CASSFERSLEDTEAFF.

The chain combines TRBV20-1 with TRBJ2-5; as DNA is missing, the TRBD1 call by TCRdb cannot be tested. The CDR3 runs 13 residues. Germline V gene sequence: CDR1 DFQATT, CDR2 SNEGSKA (reference sequence). The CDR3 reads CSAGQGGGETQYF.

The V and J genes are TRBV20-1 and TRBJ2-5. The CDR3 sequence is 13 residues long. In germline, CDR1 is DFQATT, CDR2 SNEGSKA (reference sequence). The CDR3 reads CSASGRDQETQYF.

The chain uses TRBV5-1 and TRBJ1-1. In germline, CDR1 is SGHRS, CDR2 YFSETQ. This CDR3 contains 15 residues. CDR3 loop: CASSFLAGENTEAFF.

This chain links TRBV5-8 with TRBJ1-5. CDR1 SGHTS and CDR2 YDEGEE come from the germline V gene. This CDR3 has 13 residues. The CDR3 spells CASSLHSNQPQHF.

This chain links TRBV7-6 with TRBJ1-1; TCRdb gives TRBD1 as the D gene, but with no DNA this cannot be confirmed. The CDR3 sequence is 15 residues long. Germline lookup yields CDR1 SGHVS and CDR2 FNYEAQ. This CDR3 is CASSAVARGYPEAFF.

This chain uses TRBV6-5 with TRBJ1-1; TCRdb returns TRBD1, unconfirmable since there is no DNA. From germline, CDR1 is MNHEY and CDR2 SVGAGI. There are 17 residues in the CDR3. CDR3 protein: CASSYWELGDWNTEAFF.

The chain uses TRBV19 and TRBJ2-1; TCRdb lists TRBD2, though no DNA is available to test this call. This CDR3 is 14 amino acids long. Germline CDR1 is LNHDA and CDR2 is SQIVND (reference sequence). This chain's CDR3 is CASKAGISYNEQFF.

The rearrangement joins TRBV11-2 to TRBJ2-1; TCRdb's assignment of TRBD2 cannot be checked, as there is no DNA. Looked up from germline, CDR1 is SGHAT and CDR2 is FQNNGV. The CDR3 length is 13 residues. The CDR3 sequence is CASSFSSHYEQFF.

The chain is built from TRBV11-3 and TRBJ2-1; TCRdb's D gene call, TRBD2, goes unchecked for lack of DNA. Per the germline V gene, CDR1 is SGHNT and CDR2 is YENEEA. This CDR3 is 17 amino acids long. CDR3 amino acids: CASSSGTSGGKGNEQFF.

This chain connects TRBV13 to TRBJ2-7; TCRdb's D gene call, TRBD1, goes unchecked for lack of DNA. CDR1 PRHDT and CDR2 FYEKMQ come from the germline V gene (reference sequence). CDR3 length: 14 residues. CDR3 amino acids: CASSPKTVSYEQYF.

The V and J genes are TRBV12-3 or TRBV12-4 and TRBJ1-3; the TCRdb call, TRBD1, lacks DNA for checking. The CDR3 loop spans 16 amino acids. The CDR3: CASSWTTGGSGNTIYF.